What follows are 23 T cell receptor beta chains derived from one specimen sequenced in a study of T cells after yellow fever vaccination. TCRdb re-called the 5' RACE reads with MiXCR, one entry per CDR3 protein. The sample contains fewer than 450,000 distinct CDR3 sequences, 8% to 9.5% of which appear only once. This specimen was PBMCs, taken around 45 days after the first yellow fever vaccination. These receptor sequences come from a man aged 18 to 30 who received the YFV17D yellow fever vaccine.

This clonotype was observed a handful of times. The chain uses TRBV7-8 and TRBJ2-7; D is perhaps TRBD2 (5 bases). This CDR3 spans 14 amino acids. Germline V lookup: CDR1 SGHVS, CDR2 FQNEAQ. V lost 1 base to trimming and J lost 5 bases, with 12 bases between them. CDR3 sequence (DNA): TGTGCCAGCAGCTTAGACCGGAGGAAGAACGAGCAGTACTTC. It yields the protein CASSLDRRKNEQYF.

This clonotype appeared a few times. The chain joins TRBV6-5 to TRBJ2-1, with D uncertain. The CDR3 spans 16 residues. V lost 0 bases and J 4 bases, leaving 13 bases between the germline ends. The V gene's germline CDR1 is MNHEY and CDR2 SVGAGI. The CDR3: CASSYSGVSLYNEQFF. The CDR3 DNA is TGTGCCAGCAGTTACTCGGGTGTATCTCTATACAATGAGCAGTTCTTC.

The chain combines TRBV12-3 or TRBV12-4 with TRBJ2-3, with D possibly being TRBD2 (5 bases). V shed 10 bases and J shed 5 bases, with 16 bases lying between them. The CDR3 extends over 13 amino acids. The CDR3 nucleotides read TGTGCCAACCGACGGGGTGCCGGAGATACGCAGTATTTT. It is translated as CANRRGAGDTQYF.

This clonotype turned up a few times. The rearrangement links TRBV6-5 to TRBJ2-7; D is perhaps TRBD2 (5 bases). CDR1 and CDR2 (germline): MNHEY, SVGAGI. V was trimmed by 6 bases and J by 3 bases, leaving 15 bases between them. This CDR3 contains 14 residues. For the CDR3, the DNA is TGTGCCAGCAGGGGCACGGGATCCCACTACGAGCAGTACTTC. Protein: CASRGTGSHYEQYF.

Written as DNA, the CDR3 is TGTGCCAGCAGGCCCACGAGGCTAGCGGGGTACCAAGAGACCCAGTACTTC. It is translated as CASRPTRLAGYQETQYF. The chain couples TRBV12-3 or TRBV12-4 to TRBJ2-5; 9 bases fit TRBD2. There are 17 residues in the CDR3. The ends lost 6 bases at V and 0 bases at J; junction bases unmatched: 11.

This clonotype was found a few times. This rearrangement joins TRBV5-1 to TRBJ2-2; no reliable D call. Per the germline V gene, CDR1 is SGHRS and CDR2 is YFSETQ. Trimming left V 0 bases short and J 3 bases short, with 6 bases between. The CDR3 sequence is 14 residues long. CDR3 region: CASSLVAYTGELFF. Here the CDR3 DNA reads TGCGCCAGCAGCTTGGTCGCGTACACCGGGGAGCTGTTTTTT.

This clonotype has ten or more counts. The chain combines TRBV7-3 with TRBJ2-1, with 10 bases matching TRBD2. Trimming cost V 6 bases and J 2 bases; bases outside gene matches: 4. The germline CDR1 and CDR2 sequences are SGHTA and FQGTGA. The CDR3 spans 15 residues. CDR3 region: CASRLAGGTYNEQFF. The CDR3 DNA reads TGTGCCAGCAGGTTAGCGGGGGGAACCTACAATGAGCAGTTCTTC.

CDR3 in DNA: TGTGCCAGCAGTTTAGTTTCGACTGTCCCGCGTGAGCAGTTCTTC. Translation: CASSLVSTVPREQFF. This rearrangement joins TRBV12-3 or TRBV12-4 to TRBJ2-1; D is uncertain. This CDR3 spans 15 amino acids. The V gene lost 1 base and the J gene lost 9 bases, with 16 bases spanning the gap.

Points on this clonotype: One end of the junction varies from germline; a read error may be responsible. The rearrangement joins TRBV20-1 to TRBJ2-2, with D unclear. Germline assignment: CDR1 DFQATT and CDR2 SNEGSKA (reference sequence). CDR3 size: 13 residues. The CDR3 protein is CSAPSRPTEELFF. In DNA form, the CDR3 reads TGCAGTGCTCCCAGCAGACCCACCGAGGAGCTGTTTTTT.

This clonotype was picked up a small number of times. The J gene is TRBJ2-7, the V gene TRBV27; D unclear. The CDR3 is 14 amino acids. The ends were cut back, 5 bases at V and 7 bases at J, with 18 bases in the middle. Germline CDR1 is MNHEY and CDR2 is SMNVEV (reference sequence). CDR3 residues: CASSPGSQVREQYV. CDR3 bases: TGTGCCAGCAGTCCCGGATCACAAGTGCGTGAGCAGTACGTC.

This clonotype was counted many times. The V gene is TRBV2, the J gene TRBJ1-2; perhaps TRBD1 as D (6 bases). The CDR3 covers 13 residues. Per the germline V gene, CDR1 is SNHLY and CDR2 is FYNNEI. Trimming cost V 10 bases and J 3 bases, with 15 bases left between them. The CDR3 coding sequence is TGTGCCACCCAAGGTGGGGGCTACTATGGCTACACCTTC. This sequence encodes CATQGGGYYGYTF.

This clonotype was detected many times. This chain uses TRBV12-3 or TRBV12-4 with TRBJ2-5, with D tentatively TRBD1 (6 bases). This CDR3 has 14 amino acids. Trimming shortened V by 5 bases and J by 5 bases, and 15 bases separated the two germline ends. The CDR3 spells CASSPLRGGETQYF. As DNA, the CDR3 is TGTGCCAGCAGTCCGCTCAGGGGCGGGGAGACCCAGTACTTC.

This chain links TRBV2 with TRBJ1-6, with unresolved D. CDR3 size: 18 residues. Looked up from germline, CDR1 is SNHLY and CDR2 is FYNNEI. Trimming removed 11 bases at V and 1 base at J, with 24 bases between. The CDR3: CAFCLRIRQTSYNSPLHF. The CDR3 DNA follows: TGTGCCTTCTGTTTAAGGATCAGGCAGACGTCCTATAATTCACCCCTCCACTTT.

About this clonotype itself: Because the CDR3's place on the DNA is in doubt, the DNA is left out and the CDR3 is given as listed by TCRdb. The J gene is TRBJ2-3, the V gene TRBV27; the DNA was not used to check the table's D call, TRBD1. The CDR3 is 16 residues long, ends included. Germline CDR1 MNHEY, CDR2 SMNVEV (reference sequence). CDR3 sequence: CASSSSRQRGTDTQYF.

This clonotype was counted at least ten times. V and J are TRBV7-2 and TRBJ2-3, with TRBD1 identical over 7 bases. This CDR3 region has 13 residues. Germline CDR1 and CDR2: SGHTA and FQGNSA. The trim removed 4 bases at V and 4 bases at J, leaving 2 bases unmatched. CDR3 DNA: TGTGCCAGCAGCTCCCAGGGGGCAGATACGCAGTATTTT. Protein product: CASSSQGADTQYF.

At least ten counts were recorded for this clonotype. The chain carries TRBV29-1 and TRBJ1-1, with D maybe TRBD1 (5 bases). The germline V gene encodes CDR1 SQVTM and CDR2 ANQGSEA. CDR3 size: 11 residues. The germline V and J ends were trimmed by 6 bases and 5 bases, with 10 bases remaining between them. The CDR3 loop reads CSVGTATEAFF. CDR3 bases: TGCAGCGTCGGGACGGCTACTGAAGCTTTCTTT.

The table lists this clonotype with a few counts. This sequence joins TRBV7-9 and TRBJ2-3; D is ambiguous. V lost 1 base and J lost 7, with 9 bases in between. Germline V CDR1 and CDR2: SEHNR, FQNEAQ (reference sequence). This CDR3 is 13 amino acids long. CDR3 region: CASSLGEINTQYF. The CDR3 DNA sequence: TGTGCCAGCAGCTTAGGGGAAATTAATACGCAGTATTTT.

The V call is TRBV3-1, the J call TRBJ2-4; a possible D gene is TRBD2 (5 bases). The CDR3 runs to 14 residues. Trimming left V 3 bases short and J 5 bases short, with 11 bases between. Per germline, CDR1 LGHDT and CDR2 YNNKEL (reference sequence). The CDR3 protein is CASSQGVDQNIQYF. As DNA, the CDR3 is TGTGCCAGCAGCCAGGGAGTGGACCAAAACATTCAGTACTTC.

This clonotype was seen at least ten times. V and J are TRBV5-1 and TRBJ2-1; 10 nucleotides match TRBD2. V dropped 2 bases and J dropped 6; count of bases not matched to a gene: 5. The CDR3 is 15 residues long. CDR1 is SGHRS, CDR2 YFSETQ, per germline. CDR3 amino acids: CASSFGSSGGNEQFF. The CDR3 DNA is TGCGCCAGCAGCTTTGGGTCTAGCGGGGGCAATGAGCAGTTCTTC.

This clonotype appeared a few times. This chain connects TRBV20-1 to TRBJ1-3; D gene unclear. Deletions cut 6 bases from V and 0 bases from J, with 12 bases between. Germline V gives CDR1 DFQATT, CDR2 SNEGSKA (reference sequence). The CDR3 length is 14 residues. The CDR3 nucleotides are TGCAGTGCCGGGATGGGGAGCTCTGGAAACACCATATATTTT. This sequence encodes CSAGMGSSGNTIYF.

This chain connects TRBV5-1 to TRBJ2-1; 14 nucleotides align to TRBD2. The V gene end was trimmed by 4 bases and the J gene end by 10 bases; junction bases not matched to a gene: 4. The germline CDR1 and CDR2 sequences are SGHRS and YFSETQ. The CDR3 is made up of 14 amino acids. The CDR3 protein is CASSIGLAGGEQFF. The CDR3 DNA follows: TGCGCCAGCAGCATAGGACTAGCGGGGGGCGAGCAGTTCTTC.

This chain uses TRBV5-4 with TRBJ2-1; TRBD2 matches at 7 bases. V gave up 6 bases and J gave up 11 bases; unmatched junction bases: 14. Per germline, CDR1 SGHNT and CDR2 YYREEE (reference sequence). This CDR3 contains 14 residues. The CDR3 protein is CASTTPRGEGKQFF. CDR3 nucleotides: TGTGCCAGCACTACCCCCCGGGGGGAGGGGAAGCAGTTCTTC. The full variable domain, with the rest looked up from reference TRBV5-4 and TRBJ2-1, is ETGVTQSPTHLIKTRGQQVTLRCSSQSGHNTVSWYQQALGQGPQFIFQYYREEENGRGNFPPRFSGLQFPNYSSELNVNALELDDSALYLCASTTPRGEGKQFFGPGTRLTVL.

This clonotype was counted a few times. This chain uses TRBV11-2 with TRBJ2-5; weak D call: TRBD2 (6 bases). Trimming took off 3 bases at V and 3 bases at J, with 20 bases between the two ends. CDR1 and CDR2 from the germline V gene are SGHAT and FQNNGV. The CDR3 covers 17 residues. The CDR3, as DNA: TGTGCCAGCAGCTTCTGGCTAGCGCCAGTCGAGGAAGAGACCCAGTACTTC. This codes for CASSFWLAPVEEETQYF.